A single sample gave rise to the 22 T cell receptor beta chains below, sequenced in a study of long-term antiretroviral therapy in people with HIV. Version v3.0 of the immunoSEQ assay ran at survey level. TCRdb keeps only in-frame clones here, not all; method: immunoSEQ multiplex PCR. The sample has about 24,000 clones, about four fifths seen once. Material: unsorted PBMCs, obtained at the start of antiretroviral therapy, before treatment. Receptors were obtained from a woman under 30 with HIV.

The rearrangement joins TRBV4-3 to TRBJ1-1; no reliable D call. V was trimmed by 3 bases and J by 1 base, leaving 9 bases between them. The CDR3 loop spans 14 amino acids. From germline, CDR1 is LGHNA and CDR2 YSLEER. The CDR3 is CASSQERRNTEAFF. The CDR3 DNA sequence: TGCGCCAGCAGCCAGGAGCGGAGGAACACTGAAGCTTTCTTT.

The chain couples TRBV27 to TRBJ2-2; 7 bases are shared with TRBD2. The CDR3 consists of 16 residues. The trim removed 3 bases at V and 4 bases at J, leaving 8 bases unmatched. CDR1 and CDR2 (germline): MNHEY, SMNVEV (reference sequence). The CDR3 here is CASSFEYGRATGELFF. CDR3 nucleotide sequence: TGTGCCAGCAGTTTTGAGTATGGGAGGGCCACCGGGGAGCTGTTTTTT.

The chain combines TRBV2 with TRBJ1-1, with D unresolved. CDR1 is SNHLY, CDR2 FYNNEI, per germline. CDR3 length equals 13 residues. Trimming took off 3 bases at V and 4 bases at J, with 9 bases between the two ends. Here the CDR3 reads CASSERSTTEAFF. CDR3 nucleotides: TGTGCCAGCAGTGAGCGTTCCACCACTGAAGCTTTCTTT.

V is TRBV7-5 and J is TRBJ1-2. TRBV7-5 is labeled a pseudogene. This CDR3 is built from 15 residues. The CDR3 loop reads CASSLGDFGTHGYTF. As DNA, the CDR3 is TGTGCCAGCAGCTTAGGGGACTTCGGCACGCATGGCTACACCTTC.

The chain has TRBV29-1 and TRBJ2-4; weak D call: TRBD1 (6 bases). The V end was cut by 5 bases, the J end by 6 bases, with 14 bases between. The V gene's germline CDR1 is SQVTM and CDR2 ANQGSEA. The CDR3 totals 13 residues. In DNA form, the CDR3 reads TGCAGCGTTAAACAGGGTGGGGGAAACATTCAGTACTTC. This gives the protein CSVKQGGGNIQYF.

The chain combines TRBV28 with TRBJ2-2; 8 positions agree with TRBD1. J was trimmed by 4 bases and V by 3 bases; bases with no gene match: 19. Germline loops: CDR1 MDHEN, CDR2 SYDVKM. This CDR3 comprises 20 residues. The CDR3 loop reads CASSLSRSRGRVLGTGELFF. CDR3 in DNA: TGTGCCAGCAGTTTGTCACGTAGCAGGGGGCGCGTCTTGGGCACCGGGGAGCTGTTTTTT.

The V gene is TRBV12-5, the J gene TRBJ1-2, with 8 bases that match TRBD1. CDR3 length: 13 residues. V lost 3 bases and J lost 6; bases outside the gene matches: 3. CDR1 and CDR2 (germline): LGHNT, FRNRAP. The CDR3 sequence: CASGLATGDGYTF. CDR3 bases: TGTGCTAGTGGTTTAGCGACAGGGGATGGCTACACCTTC.

In nucleotides, the CDR3 is TGTGCCAGCAGCTTTTCGCTCGGGCAGCCCCAGCATTTT. It specifies CASSFSLGQPQHF. V and J are TRBV5-6 and TRBJ1-5; D uncertain. Trimming cost V 2 bases and J 7 bases, with 10 bases left between them. The length of the CDR3 is 13 residues. Looked up from germline, CDR1 is SGHDT and CDR2 is YYEEEE. Based on the CDR3 plus reference TRBV5-6 and TRBJ1-5, the full variable domain is DAGVTQSPTHLIKTRGQQVTLRCSPKSGHDTVSWYQQALGQGPQFIFQYYEEEERQRGNFPDRFSGHQFPNYSSELNVNALLLGDSALYLCASSFSLGQPQHFGDGTRLSIL.

The gene calls are TRBV6-4 and TRBJ2-5, with D unresolved. The germline CDR1 and CDR2 sequences are MRHNA and SNTAGT. The V end was cut by 4 bases, the J end by 1 base, with 7 bases between. This CDR3 spans 13 amino acids. The CDR3 here is CASSANSQETQYF. Written as DNA, the CDR3 is TGTGCCAGCAGTGCGAACAGCCAAGAGACCCAGTACTTC.

The rearrangement uses TRBV5-5 and TRBJ2-5; 7 bases agree with TRBD1. The CDR3 extends over 14 amino acids. Germline CDR1 and CDR2: SGHKS and YYEKEE (reference sequence). V shed 4 bases, J shed 5 bases, and the junction held 8 bases outside the gene matches. The CDR3: CASSQTGEGETQYF. The CDR3 nucleotides are TGTGCCAGCAGCCAAACAGGGGAAGGGGAGACCCAGTACTTC.

The chain joins TRBV7-9 to TRBJ2-7; 9 bases match TRBD1. Germline V CDR1 and CDR2: SEHNR, FQNEAQ (reference sequence). Trimming cost V 5 bases and J 3 bases; bases outside gene matches: 8. CDR3 length: 15 residues. The CDR3 spells CASSQRTGENYEQYF. In DNA form, the CDR3 reads TGTGCCAGCAGCCAGCGGACAGGGGAAAACTACGAGCAGTACTTC.

Turning to this clone: In the same sample, other DNA sequences code for this CDR3. The chain combines TRBV7-3 with TRBJ2-2, with TRBD1 matching 8 bases. CDR3 length: 15 residues. The ends lost 5 bases at V and 1 base at J; junction bases unmatched: 3. CDR1 and CDR2 from the germline V gene are SGHTA and FQGTGA. CDR3 DNA: TGTGCCAGCAGCCCCGGACAGGGGAACACCGGGGAGCTGTTTTTT. It codes for CASSPGQGNTGELFF. Full variable domain (remainder filled in from reference TRBV7-3 and TRBJ2-2): GAGVSQTPSNKVTEKGKYVELRCDPISGHTALYWYRQSLGQGPEFLIYFQGTGAADDSGLPNDRFFAVRPEGSVSTLKIQRTERGDSAVYLCASSPGQGNTGELFFGEGSRLTVL.

The chain is built from TRBV5-5 and TRBJ1-5; 8 bases align to TRBD1. Trimming cost V 4 bases and J 6 bases; bases outside gene matches: 0. From germline, CDR1 is SGHKS and CDR2 YYEKEE (reference sequence). CDR3 length: 12 amino acids. The CDR3 nucleotides read TGTGCCAGCAGCGGACAGGGTCAGCCCCAGCATTTT. Translation: CASSGQGQPQHF.

The chain employs TRBV5-1 and TRBJ2-2; D gene ambiguous. V was clipped by 1 base and J by 5 bases, with 6 bases between them. The CDR3 sequence is 13 residues long. Germline V gene data show CDR1 as SGHRS and CDR2 as YFSETQ. The CDR3 protein is CASSLLSTGELFF. DNA for the CDR3: TGCGCCAGCAGCTTGTTATCTACCGGGGAGCTGTTTTTT.

The table lists this clone with a few counts. Other nucleotide sequences in the sample specify the same CDR3. The V call is TRBV27, the J call TRBJ2-1, with 12 bases that match TRBD2. Germline CDR1 and CDR2: MNHEY and SMNVEV (reference sequence). V lost 5 bases to trimming and J lost 3 bases; unmatched junction nucleotides: 5. This CDR3 contains 16 residues. CDR3 nucleotide sequence: TGTGCCAGCAGTCCCGAGACTAGCGGGGGCTACAATGAGCAGTTCTTC. As protein: CASSPETSGGYNEQFF.

By share, this clone counts as medium-sized. V usage is TRBV6-5 and J usage is TRBJ1-2, with D perhaps matching TRBD1 (6 bases). V was pared by 5 bases and J by 4 bases, with 11 bases between. The length of the CDR3 is 13 residues. Germline V gives CDR1 MNHEY, CDR2 SVGAGI. The CDR3 loop reads CASSTGQFYGYTF. The DNA of the CDR3 is TGTGCCAGCAGTACCGGACAGTTCTATGGCTACACCTTC.

The rearrangement uses TRBV7-9 and TRBJ1-2; D is ambiguous. Trimming took off 1 base at V and 8 bases at J, with 5 bases between the two ends. The CDR3 loop spans 11 amino acids. CDR1 and CDR2 (germline): SEHNR, FQNEAQ (reference sequence). The CDR3 nucleotides read TGTGCCAGCAGCTTAGGCGACGGCTACACCTTC. Translating it yields CASSLGDGYTF.

Written as DNA, the CDR3 is TGTGCCAGCAGCGTAGGTCGGGAGCGAAGGCCCGACACCGGGGAGCTGTTTTTT. It translates to CASSVGRERRPDTGELFF. The V and J genes are TRBV9 and TRBJ2-2; maybe TRBD2 (6 bases). The length of the CDR3 is 18 residues. In germline, CDR1 is SGDLS, CDR2 YYNGEE. Trimming shortened V by 0 bases and J by 3 bases, and 18 bases separated the two germline ends.

This chain uses TRBV11-2 with TRBJ2-7; 10 nucleotides line up with TRBD2. Per the germline V gene, CDR1 is SGHAT and CDR2 is FQNNGV. This CDR3 is built from 14 residues. J lost 4 bases, V lost 4 bases, and 4 bases had no gene match. CDR3 residues: CASSWASGGYEQYF. CDR3 bases: TGTGCCAGCAGCTGGGCTAGCGGGGGTTACGAGCAGTACTTC.

The chain couples TRBV5-8 to TRBJ2-7; D is unclear. V gave up 0 bases and J gave up 2 bases, with 0 bases separating them. The germline CDR1 and CDR2 sequences are SGHTS and YDEGEE. This CDR3 contains 11 residues. The CDR3 here is CASSLAYEQYF. In DNA form, the CDR3 reads TGTGCCAGCAGCTTGGCCTACGAGCAGTACTTC.

A single count supports this clone. The chain carries TRBV7-2 and TRBJ1-1; 7 nucleotides agree with TRBD1. The CDR3 has 14 amino acids. V trimming: 5 bases; J trimming: 4 bases; junction bases outside the gene matches: 7. Germline lookup yields CDR1 SGHTA and CDR2 FQGNSA. The CDR3 nucleotides are TGTGCCAGCAGCCCATACTCAGGGGGCACTGAAGCTTTCTTT. Its translation is CASSPYSGGTEAFF.

V and J are TRBV4-2 and TRBJ2-2; TRBD1 agrees at 7 bases. The CDR3 spans 13 residues. The V gene end was trimmed by 3 bases and the J gene end by 6 bases; junction bases not matched to a gene: 1. Germline CDR1 is LGHNA and CDR2 is YNFKEQ. The CDR3 region is CASSQQGAGELFF. The CDR3 DNA sequence: TGTGCCAGCAGCCAGCAGGGGGCCGGGGAGCTGTTTTTT.